There are a few counts of the clone carrying this TCR beta chain. These data belong to a study of TIL therapy for anti-PD-1-resistant metastatic lung cancer. Study-wide background: Patients had a median age of about 50 years (range about 35-80).

Stated time point: pre-treatment sample, taken before nivolumab and TIL therapy. Tumor tissue came from excised metastases, mostly pleural nodules or supraclavicular lymph nodes. Sequencing used immunoSEQ v3. Libraries were sequenced to 1.5 million to 2.5 million read pairs (survey) or roughly 4.5-6 million (deep). Profiling relied on immunoSEQ multiplex PCR, and the TCRdb table lists in-frame clones only, not all of them. The sample shows about 100,000 clones, less than 70% of them seen only once. CDR3 length: 13 residues. Germline loops: CDR1 SGHKS, CDR2 YYEKEE (reference sequence). The V end was cut by 2 bases, the J end by 9 bases, with 12 bases between.

The source material was tumor tissue, sampled at baseline. This receptor was taken from a person aged 25-85 years with non-small cell lung cancer. The chain combines TRBV5-5 with TRBJ2-1; D is perhaps TRBD1 or TRBD2 (6 bases each). Here the CDR3 reads CASSFSGALEQFF. CDR3 nucleotide sequence: TGTGCCAGCAGCTTTTCGGGGGCGCTTGAGCAGTTCTTC.